Listed below are T cell receptor beta chains from one sample, sequenced in a study of neurological immune-mediated disorders. TCRdb reanalysed the 5' RACE reads using MiXCR and keeps one entry per CDR3 protein. Altogether about 80,000 distinct CDR3 sequences are present, 5.5% to 6.5% being singletons, with the ten largest covering 7.9%. Specimen: PBMCs. Receptors originate from a woman aged 60-70 years with multiple sclerosis. Each CDR3 is given without its conserved first and last residue.

CDR3	V	J
ASSSPGQGNQPQH	TRBV6-6	TRBJ1-5
ASSGDSRDEQY	TRBV2	TRBJ2-7
ASSEQKGSMGEQY	TRBV18	TRBJ2-7
ASSFSSGTAREAF	TRBV7-9	TRBJ1-1
ASSLDRLGGLETQY	TRBV5-5	TRBJ2-5
ASRPYQTGFGSGYT	TRBV12-3/TRBV12-4	TRBJ1-2
ASTLTVNTEAF	TRBV3-1	TRBJ1-1
ASGRPNRRADTQY	TRBV6-5	TRBJ2-3
AAGGPYQMAQY	TRBV6-2/TRBV6-3	TRBJ2-5
SARGTTFSNQPQH	TRBV20-1	TRBJ1-5
ASSLAVGAYEQY	TRBV11-2	TRBJ2-7
ASSYLGLAGGADTQY	TRBV6-5	TRBJ2-3
ATSNGETQY	TRBV15	TRBJ2-5
ASSQSRHNQPQH	TRBV16	TRBJ1-5
ASSDNWGYGANVLT	TRBV2	TRBJ2-6
SASVVETQY	TRBV20-1	TRBJ2-5
ATRGREGNEQF	TRBV10-2	TRBJ2-1
ASSLLEAEAF	TRBV12-3/TRBV12-4	TRBJ1-1
ASSHLAGTDNEQF	TRBV14	TRBJ2-1
ASSPRGPKETQY	TRBV18	TRBJ2-5